The T cell receptor beta chain under discussion was sequenced for a study of OX40 agonist ivuxolimab in advanced cancers. As for the study in general: Melanoma, hepatocellular carcinoma, head and neck or renal cell cancer occurred in dose-escalation patients.

Measured with immunoSEQ multiplex PCR; TCRdb has only the in-frame clones, and not every one. The sample holds 60,000 to 100,000 clones, approximately 95% seen once. Regarding this clone: Its cognate antigen is unknown.

Findings and limits, study-wide: Relative to CD4+ cells, CD8+ T cells on average had more expanded clones.

Germline loops: CDR1 SGDLS, CDR2 YYNGEE. V lost 0 bases and J lost 10; bases outside the gene matches: 6. There are 13 residues in the CDR3. This sequence originates from an adult with an advanced solid tumor such as melanoma, head and neck, liver or kidney cancer. The sequences come from CD4+ or CD8+ T cells sorted from blood, collected in a trial of the OX40 agonist ivuxolimab. The gene calls are TRBV9 and TRBJ2-7, with TRBD2 identical over 8 bases. The chain's CDR3 is CASSVGDGTSQYF. The CDR3 DNA reads TGTGCCAGCAGCGTAGGGGACGGGACTAGTCAGTACTTC.